Listed below are T cell receptor beta chains from one sample, sequenced in a study of CD8 T cells in ankylosing spondylitis. TCRdb re-called the 5' RACE reads with MiXCR, one entry per CDR3 protein. The repertoire includes about 800,000 distinct CDR3 sequences, about 12% of them detected once, and 0.51% sits in the top ten. The specimen was blood, either unsorted or a sorted T cell fraction (not recorded which). All receptors come from a male donor with ankylosing spondylitis. CDR3s include the opening cysteine and the closing phenylalanine or tryptophan. The D gene is left open where the match is weak. Size values are once, few and many counts, or a class for expanded clones, and some rows have none.

cdr3_aa	cdr3_nt	clone_size	v_call	cdr3_length	d_call	j_call
CASSLGGNMNTEAFF	TGCGCCAGCAGCTTGGGAGGGAACATGAACACTGAAGCTTTCTTT	NA	TRBV5-1	15	NA	TRBJ1-1
CSASRLQRNTEAFF	TGCAGTGCTAGCAGATTGCAAAGGAACACTGAAGCTTTCTTT	few	TRBV20-1	14	NA	TRBJ1-1
CASSPGLPPGEQYF	TGTGCCAGCAGTCCCGGACTCCCCCCGGGCGAGCAGTACTTC	few	TRBV28	14	NA	TRBJ2-7
CAISGPDRVYEQYF	TGTGCCATCAGTGGGCCAGACAGGGTCTACGAGCAGTACTTC	few	TRBV10-3	14	TRBD1	TRBJ2-7
CASSPDLRPGEKLFF	TGCGCCAGCAGCCCTGACCTGAGGCCGGGTGAAAAACTGTTTTTT	once	TRBV5-1	15	NA	TRBJ1-4
CASSYSRGEDEKLFF	TGTGCCAGCAGTTACTCGCGCGGAGAGGATGAAAAACTGTTTTTT	few	TRBV6-5	15	NA	TRBJ1-4
CASKWTSESRVYNEQFF	TGTGCCAGCAAGTGGACTAGCGAATCCAGGGTATACAATGAGCAGTTCTTC	many	TRBV28	17	TRBD2	TRBJ2-1
CATSRGTTPDTQYF	TGTGCCACCAGCAGAGGGACTACTCCAGATACGCAGTATTTT	many	TRBV15	14	NA	TRBJ2-3
CASREGTNYGYTF	TGTGCCAGCAGAGAGGGGACCAACTATGGCTACACCTTC	NA	TRBV7-2	13	NA	TRBJ1-2
CASSHPQGAHDEQYF	TGTGCCAGCAGTCATCCGCAGGGGGCCCATGACGAGCAGTACTTC	few	TRBV6-1	15	TRBD1	TRBJ2-7
CASSGDYSNTGELFF	TGCGCCAGCAGCGGGGATTACTCGAACACCGGGGAGCTGTTTTTT	few	TRBV5-1	15	NA	TRBJ2-2
CASSLDRARQETQYF	TGTGCCAGCAGCTTAGACAGGGCGCGTCAAGAGACCCAGTACTTC	many	TRBV7-2	15	NA	TRBJ2-5
CSARWRGDIQYF	TGCAGTGCTAGGTGGAGGGGGGACATTCAGTACTTC	NA	TRBV20-1	12	NA	TRBJ2-4
CASSTLAGEVDTQYF	TGCGCCAGCAGCACACTAGCGGGAGAAGTGGATACGCAGTATTTT	NA	TRBV4-3	15	TRBD2	TRBJ2-3
CASQRGGGELFF	TGTGCCAGCCAGAGGGGGGGCGGGGAGCTGTTTTTT	few	TRBV6-5	12	NA	TRBJ2-2
CAWSVQGLNSYNEQFF	TGTGCCTGGAGTGTGCAGGGCTTGAACTCCTACAATGAGCAGTTCTTC	few	TRBV30	16	NA	TRBJ2-1
CASIRTGTMNTEAFF	TGTGCCAGCATACGGACAGGGACCATGAACACTGAAGCTTTCTTT	NA	TRBV6-1	15	TRBD1	TRBJ1-1
CSARDHRDPLFFGNTIYF	TGCAGTGCTAGAGATCACAGGGATCCCCTCTTTTTCGGAAACACCATATATTTT	many	TRBV20-1	18	NA	TRBJ1-3
CSALRLQGEKLFF	TGCAGCGCCCTACGCTTGCAGGGAGAAAAACTGTTTTTT	few	TRBV29-1	13	NA	TRBJ1-4
CASRSPRTGYEQYF	TGTGCCAGCAGGTCCCCCCGGACAGGATACGAGCAGTACTTC	NA	TRBV6-1	14	TRBD1	TRBJ2-7
CSASAGGTTDTQYF	TGCAGTGCTAGCGCGGGGGGGACTACAGATACGCAGTATTTT	NA	TRBV20-1	14	TRBD2	TRBJ2-3
CASSSVDPYEQYF	TGTGCCAGCAGTTCCGTGGACCCCTACGAGCAGTACTTC	few	TRBV28	13	NA	TRBJ2-7
CARSSLANQPQHF	TGTGCCAGAAGTTCCCTGGCCAATCAGCCCCAGCATTTT	NA	TRBV6-6	13	NA	TRBJ1-5
CSAAVGGRADTQYF	TGCAGCGCCGCCGTTGGCGGGAGGGCAGATACGCAGTATTTT	few	TRBV29-1	14	TRBD2	TRBJ2-3
CASRSTSGSTTGELFF	TGTGCCAGCAGAAGTACTAGCGGGAGTACCACCGGGGAGCTGTTTTTT	NA	TRBV27	16	TRBD2	TRBJ2-2
CATRGGSTYNEQFF	TGTGCCACCCGGGGCGGGAGCACCTACAATGAGCAGTTCTTC	NA	TRBV15	14	TRBD2	TRBJ2-1
CSAKPWDRGGTGELFF	TGCAGTGCTAAGCCGTGGGACAGGGGAGGAACCGGGGAGCTGTTTTTT	many	TRBV20-1	16	TRBD1	TRBJ2-2
CASSPQYGYEQYF	TGTGCCAGCTCACCTCAGTACGGTTACGAGCAGTACTTC	NA	TRBV18	13	NA	TRBJ2-7
CASSSDRGTETQYF	TGTGCCAGCAGCTCGGACAGGGGTACGGAGACCCAGTACTTC	many	TRBV7-2	14	TRBD1	TRBJ2-5
CAISDPGQVSSYEQYF	TGTGCCATCAGTGACCCGGGACAGGTTAGCTCCTACGAGCAGTACTTC	few	TRBV10-3	16	TRBD1	TRBJ2-7
CASSTIMAGNTEAFF	TGCGCCAGCAGCACTATAATGGCCGGGAACACTGAAGCTTTCTTT	few	TRBV5-1	15	NA	TRBJ1-1
CSISRAGASYEQYF	TGCAGTATAAGTAGGGCAGGGGCGTCCTACGAGCAGTACTTC	few	TRBV20-1	14	NA	TRBJ2-7
CSVRGGGSEQYF	TGCAGCGTCCGAGGCGGAGGGAGCGAGCAGTACTTC	few	TRBV20-1	12	NA	TRBJ2-7
CSARDAPGGNQPQHF	TGCAGTGCTAGAGATGCGCCAGGGGGAAATCAGCCCCAGCATTTT	many	TRBV20-1	15	TRBD1	TRBJ1-5
CSAPGTEFYYGYTF	TGCAGTGCGCCCGGGACGGAGTTCTACTATGGCTACACCTTC	NA	TRBV20-1	14	NA	TRBJ1-2
CSVETVPPNGMMNTEAFF	TGCAGCGTCGAGACAGTTCCCCCAAACGGGATGATGAACACTGAAGCTTTCTTT	many	TRBV29-1	18	NA	TRBJ1-1